The entry below gives a single TCR beta chain sequence along with its context. Its antigen has not been determined. No qualities accompany the bases; no much larger clone lies one base away. The library relied on the immunoSEQ multiplex PCR assay. A mixture of 60 forward primers for TCR Vbeta segments and 13 reverse primers for TCR Jbeta segments was used in the multiplex PCR. A multiplex PCR assay on genomic DNA amplified the CDR3 region of rearranged TCR beta genes. The Illumina HiSeq System was used to sequence the amplified TCR beta libraries as 87-base-pair reads. The source study handled its data this way. A later analysis tallied roughly 80 million unique TCR beta chains across the 660 or so repertoires, and some 10 million of those chains were shared by two or more donors. A nearest-neighbor algorithm error-corrected the raw reads and collapsed the reads into unique sequences, merging closely related sequences to remove PCR and sequencing errors. V, D and J gene segments were assigned by aligning CDR3 sequences to IMGT reference sequences. For a sequence to be retained, a match of at least six nucleotides was required to both a V gene segment and a J gene segment. Rearrangements were called productive when the CDR3 lacked stop codons and stayed in frame with V and J; all others were non-productive. CDR3 was defined by IMGT convention, running from the second conserved V-encoded cysteine to the conserved J-encoded phenylalanine. The earlier analysis of about 590 of the donors excluded sequences that lacked an unambiguous match to a single V gene segment. In an earlier analysis of 587 of the donors, V segments were called functional above 56.7% productive rearrangements and were called segregating when the between-donor standard deviation exceeded 5%. A statistical classification framework was built to diagnose cytomegalovirus status from the catalog of TCR beta chain sequences. In a later analysis, V and J genes were assigned by comparing TCR nucleotide sequences against IMGT/GENE-DB human TR gene sequences. In a later analysis, CDR3 sequences and most-parsimonious VDJ recombination scenarios were assigned using the TCRdist pipeline. A later analysis defined each TCR beta chain by its CDR3 amino acid sequence plus V-gene family, and excluded reads lacking a unique V-gene family. As a way to deal with suspected cross-contamination and a sequencing artifact, a later analysis dropped nearly 600 nucleotide sequences that were highly shared and had low generation probability. For each public chain, a later analysis derived a clonal expansion index from normalized ranks of inferred template counts within each repertoire. A later analysis computed generation probabilities with a VDJ recombination model fitted to out-of-frame rearrangements, and checked the results against IGoR. Hypergeometric tests were used in a later analysis to score TCR-TCR, TCR-HLA and TCR-CMV co-occurrence, with a repertoire-size bias correction applied to the TCR pairs. To estimate false discovery rates, a later analysis permuted the HLA or CMV assignments 20 times. A later analysis grouped co-occurring TCRs with DBSCAN, adding TCRdist sequence similarity when clustering within HLA-allele-positive subsets. Repertoires with fewer than 30,000 or more than 120,000 public chains, plus five repertoires with anomalous nucleotide sharing, were excluded from co-occurrence clustering. TCRdb mirrors the immuneACCESS table, restricted to in-frame sequences. Some clones are absent from its copies; in checked studies, under half trace to an unresolved V gene, and the reason for the others is unknown. V, J and clone size derive from that table, while D and trimming were established from the DNA sequence. This sample comprises about 140,000 clones, about 82% of them detected only once. The ten largest clones take up roughly 3.4% of the sample.

This entry comes from a study of cytomegalovirus exposure and HLA in healthy donors (dated by TCRdb to about 2017). For context, the study as a whole: In an earlier analysis of about 560 of the donors, around 290 Gb of sequence data and 100 million or so unique TCR beta sequences from roughly 180 million T cells were reported. An early release covering some 640 HLA-typed donors comprised around 300 gigabases of sequencing data and tens of millions of unique TCR sequences. Of the roughly 400 genotyped donors, less than 90% were placed in the genetic ancestry cluster associated with self-reported Caucasian donors. The aim of the study was to test whether cataloging public T cell receptors could identify signatures of past pathogen exposure. Using immunosequencing, the study profiled T cell repertoires from fewer than 850 subjects and related those repertoires to cytomegalovirus serostatus. A separate validation cohort of over 95 different subjects was used in addition to the roughly 670-subject first cohort. To predict cytomegalovirus infection status, the study brought together high-throughput TCR immunosequencing, statistical association of individual TCRs with disease status, and machine learning. To study patterns of TCR occurrence, a later analysis re-analyzed previously published TCR beta repertoires from more than 550 donors and added high-resolution HLA genotyping. Rather than using new phenotypic data, the later analysis identified candidate immune exposures from TCR beta sequences and from how often those sequences occurred across donors. To decide whether each TCR beta V gene segment behaved as functional or pseudogenic, an earlier analysis of approximately 620 of the donors relied on high-throughput TCR beta sequencing. Alongside the repertoire data, information on donor age, sex, ethnicity and CMV serostatus was compiled. In a later genetic analysis, genome-wide SNP genotypes for about three fifths of the 666 donors were used, and that subset was treated as a discovery cohort. Every repertoire in the discovery cohort had been generated on one and the same sequencing platform. HLA typing included class I and class II loci at four-digit resolution. Typing coverage differed by locus: A, B, C, DRB1 and DQB1 were typed in roughly 620-630 donors, DQA1 in around 500, DPA1 in some 600, and DPB1 in 472. Several DR-DQ haplotypes were treated as single units for association and clustering because of strong linkage in the cohort. Across approximately 400 genotyped donors of the cohort, an average of approximately 220,000 unique TCR beta nucleotide sequences per donor were sequenced, and about a sixth of those sequences were non-productive.

From its cysteine to its phenylalanine, the CDR3 spans 16 amino acids. CDR3 DNA is the only sequence kept; it has 48 bases, read in frame from the first base. V was cut back by 2 bases and J by 2 bases, leaving a gap of 16 bases between them. CDR1 and CDR2 are drawn from the germline V gene (reference sequence): PRHDT, FYEKMQ. The cohort consisted of 670 or so healthy bone marrow donors. All cohort members were sampled while nominally healthy, although unrecorded immune exposures were likely present. The donor tested CMV seronegative and was one of the 352 seronegative cohort members. Every donor gave a peripheral blood sample, and the peripheral blood mononuclear cells from that sample were used for TCR beta sequencing. Genomic DNA extraction from the blood cell samples was performed with the Qiagen DNeasy Blood Extraction Kit. Findings and caveats that apply to the study as a whole: Only TCR beta chains were sequenced in this cohort, and the absence of alpha or paired-chain data limited detectable features. The presence/absence analyses assumed that sequencing depth was roughly uniform across donors, and that assumption may not be true. A later genetic analysis associated a missense DCLRE1C variant with V-gene and J-gene trimming of TCR beta chains, and an independent cohort replicated the association. In a later analysis, several top co-occurrence clusters were reported to appear linked to parvovirus B19, influenza, CMV and Epstein-Barr virus. A cluster of highly shared sequence variants was judged likely to represent a technical artifact of the sequencing pipeline. A further reported finding was that TCR beta sequences accurately predicted the HLA-A and HLA-B alleles for most subjects in the first cohort. Most TCR sequences were seen in very few donors, while some public TCRs were found in many individuals. When HLA alleles, especially DR and DQ, strongly co-occurred, TCR associations were difficult to assign to individual alleles. The only immune exposure information available for the cohort was CMV serostatus. In a later analysis, the rate of TCR association differed among HLA loci, with DRB1 alleles having the most associated TCRs and HLA-C alleles having the fewest. A total of roughly 160 TCR beta chains were listed by the study as associated with cytomegalovirus. Some IMGT-functional V segments, including TRBV6-2 and TRBV6-3, could not be told apart with the 87-base-pair reads, so those segments were excluded. Linkage disequilibrium might explain the correlated functional status among segregating V segments, but an unknown experimental factor could not be excluded. A later analysis found that HLA-associated TCR beta chains were more clonally expanded and had lower generation probabilities than equally common non-associated chains. Cytomegalovirus status was reported to be diagnosed by the classifier with high specificity and sensitivity in both the original and validation cohorts. An earlier analysis of approximately 530 of the donors showed that most TCR beta V segments appeared in productive rearrangements either about 87% or about 30% of the time, which broadly matched IMGT annotations. Because HLA typing was missing for some donors at each locus, association tests included only the typed subset. The authors suggested that the approach could potentially be extended to other disease states and immunological phenotypes. In vitro tests confirmed that a few of the cytomegalovirus-associated TCR beta chains recognize cytomegalovirus antigens. In a later analysis, 16,951 TCR beta sequences were associated with specific HLA alleles at a false discovery rate of 0.05. Compared with the 666-donor mean, donors in an Asian-associated ancestry cluster had fewer N-insertions in productive TCRs, according to a later genetic analysis. Fewer than 20 rarely observed V segments, including chromosome 9 orphons, were excluded from the earlier analysis of about 600 of the donors because counts were too low. Most CMV-associated TCR beta chains appeared to be HLA-restricted in a later analysis, and the HLA associations seemed to be driven largely by CMV exposure.

The source material was PBMCs. The chain was built from TRBV13 and TRBJ2-7; possibly the D gene is TRBD2, per 6 matching bases. The clonotype originates from a male donor in good health and CMV-seronegative. The base sequence is TGTGCCAGCAGCTTAAGCCCTAGCGTGTCCCCCTACGAGCAGTACTTC. Translated, this is CASSLSPSVSPYEQYF.